This entry lists 15 T cell receptor beta chains sequenced from one sample in a study of cytomegalovirus exposure and HLA in healthy donors. In the PCR, 60 Vbeta and 13 Jbeta primers were used. Repertoires were generated with immunoSEQ multiplex PCR, while TCRdb's copy carries only in-frame clones and drops some. Among approximately 150,000 clones listed, roughly 65% were seen once. Sequences were obtained from PBMCs. These receptors were collected from a young man in good health and CMV-seropositive.

This clone was seen a handful of times. V is TRBV5-8 and J is TRBJ1-5; D call uncertain. V was shortened by 6 bases and J by 4 bases, with 14 bases between the two germline ends. The CDR3 spans 14 residues. Germline-derived CDR1 and CDR2 are SGHTS and YDEGEE. The CDR3 DNA is TGTGCCAGCACTATGCGGGGTCGTAATCAGCCCCAGCATTTT. Protein sequence: CASTMRGRNQPQHF.

The table lists this clone with a count of one. The rearrangement joins TRBV28 to TRBJ1-4; D not resolved. The germline gives CDR1 MDHEN, CDR2 SYDVKM. The CDR3 consists of 15 residues. Trimming stripped 10 bases from V and 0 bases from J, with 15 bases between. The CDR3 region is CATKIGAATNEKLFF. The CDR3 coding sequence is TGTGCCACCAAGATCGGAGCCGCAACTAATGAAAAACTGTTTTTT.

The chain recombines TRBV19 with TRBJ1-1; 7 positions agree with TRBD1. Unmatched junction bases numbered 6, after V lost 7 bases and J lost 1 base. Germline lookup yields CDR1 LNHDA and CDR2 SQIVND (reference sequence). The CDR3 runs to 14 residues. As DNA, the CDR3 is TGTGCCAGTAACTCCGGGACAGAGAACACTGAAGCTTTCTTT. Amino acids: CASNSGTENTEAFF. The full variable domain, in which reference TRBV19 and TRBJ1-1 provide the parts outside the CDR3, is DGGITQSPKYLFRKEGQNVTLSCEQNLNHDAMYWYRQDPGQGLRLIYYSQIVNDFQKGDIAEGYSVSREKKESFPLTVTSAQKNPTAFYLCASNSGTENTEAFFGQGTRLTVV.

The rearrangement links TRBV5-1 to TRBJ1-4; D unclear. Germline V gene lookup returns CDR1 SGHRS and CDR2 YFSETQ. V shed 4 bases and J shed 7 bases, with 11 bases lying between them. This CDR3 contains 13 residues. As DNA, the CDR3 is TGCGCCAGCAGCGGAGTCAGCTCTGAAAAACTGTTTTTT. This encodes CASSGVSSEKLFF.

The gene calls are TRBV4-1 and TRBJ2-2, with 9 bases fitting TRBD2. V gave up 2 bases and J gave up 3 bases; unmatched junction bases: 10. The CDR3 runs to 18 residues. CDR1 MGHRA and CDR2 YSYEKL come from the germline V gene. The CDR3 is CASSQTSGGRVYTGELFF. The DNA of the CDR3 is TGCGCCAGCAGCCAAACTTCGGGCGGGAGGGTTTACACCGGGGAGCTGTTTTTT.

This clone turned up a few times. The chain links TRBV5-1 to TRBJ2-3; TRBD2 might be the D (6 bases). Trimming stripped 3 bases from V and 6 bases from J, with 29 bases between. Germline CDR1 reads SGHRS; CDR2 reads YFSETQ. This CDR3 comprises 19 residues. The CDR3 reads CASSSNFYASETTADTQYF. In DNA form, the CDR3 reads TGCGCCAGCAGCTCCAACTTTTACGCTAGCGAAACGACGGCGGATACGCAGTATTTT.

The rearrangement joins TRBV5-1 to TRBJ2-5, with 8 bases identical to TRBD2. J was trimmed by 1 base and V by 2 bases; bases with no gene match: 1. The CDR3 is 14 residues long. Looked up from germline, CDR1 is SGHRS and CDR2 is YFSETQ. CDR3 protein: CASSFGLAQETQYF. The CDR3 DNA sequence: TGCGCCAGCAGCTTCGGACTAGCCCAAGAGACCCAGTACTTC. The whole variable domain, remainder taken from reference TRBV5-1 and TRBJ2-5, is KAGVTQTPRYLIKTRGQQVTLSCSPISGHRSVSWYQQTPGQGLQFLFEYFSETQRNKGNFPGRFSGRQFSNSRSEMNVSTLELGDSALYLCASSFGLAQETQYFGPGTRLLVL.

This rearrangement joins TRBV2 to TRBJ1-5, with D maybe TRBD1 (6 bases). The CDR3 sequence is 16 residues long. Germline V gene sequence: CDR1 SNHLY, CDR2 FYNNEI. The V and J ends lost 4 bases and 0 bases respectively, with 13 bases between them. The CDR3 DNA follows: TGTGCCAGCAGTGGGCCCGGACAGTATAGCAATCAGCCCCAGCATTTT. This encodes CASSGPGQYSNQPQHF.

The rearrangement links TRBV7-2 to TRBJ2-3, with D perhaps TRBD1 (7 bases). Germline CDR1 is SGHTA and CDR2 is FQGNSA. Between the trimmed V and J ends, which lost 5 bases and 4 bases, there was a span of 13 bases. The CDR3 is 14 amino acids. CDR3 region: CASSPQGGADTQYF. The DNA of the CDR3 is TGTGCCAGCAGCCCCCAGGGGGGCGCAGATACGCAGTATTTT.

Worth noting for this clone: The same CDR3 is also encoded by other DNA sequences in this sample. This chain links TRBV5-1 with TRBJ1-2, with 7 bases that match TRBD1. The CDR3 consists of 15 residues. Unmatched junction bases numbered 4, after V lost 0 bases and J lost 2 bases. Germline V gene data show CDR1 as SGHRS and CDR2 as YFSETQ. The CDR3 here is CASSLGQGENYGYTF. Here the CDR3 DNA reads TGCGCCAGCAGCTTGGGACAGGGAGAAAACTATGGCTACACCTTC.

In its sample, this clone was seen once. The rearrangement joins TRBV5-1 to TRBJ2-7; 7 bases align to TRBD2. Germline V CDR1 and CDR2: SGHRS, YFSETQ. V dropped 4 bases and J dropped 6; count of bases not matched to a gene: 10. This CDR3 has 14 amino acids. The CDR3 reads CASSTGLEGGEQYV. CDR3 sequence (DNA): TGCGCCAGCAGCACCGGACTAGAAGGCGGCGAGCAGTACGTC.

V is TRBV11-3 and J is TRBJ2-3, with TRBD1 matching over 7 bases. Germline loops: CDR1 SGHNT, CDR2 YENEEA. This CDR3 comprises 18 residues. V shed 4 bases and J 2 bases; nucleotides not matched to a gene: 15. The CDR3 DNA reads as TGTGCCAGCAGCTCTTACAGGGGATCGACGGCCGACACAGATACGCAGTATTTT. Residues: CASSSYRGSTADTDTQYF.

The V and J genes are TRBV30 and TRBJ1-5, with D perhaps TRBD1 (6 bases). CDR1 and CDR2 from the germline V gene are GTSNPN and SVGIG (reference sequence). This CDR3 is built from 13 residues. V was shortened by 0 bases and J by 5 bases, with 8 bases between the two germline ends. Written as DNA, the CDR3 is TGTGCCTGGAGTGTACAGGGATATCAGCCCCAGCATTTT. Encoded protein: CAWSVQGYQPQHF.

Of note for this clone: The junction departs from the called germline gene at one end, perhaps through a read error. This chain uses TRBV7-7 with TRBJ2-2; 10 bases match TRBD1. Looked up from germline, CDR1 is SSHAT and CDR2 is FNYEAQ (reference sequence). The CDR3 covers 14 residues. CDR3 DNA sequence: TGTGCTAGCAGCTTAGGACAGGGGGCCGGGGAGCTGTTTTTT. This sequence encodes CASSLGQGAGELFF.

The V gene is TRBV30, the J gene TRBJ2-1; tentatively, D is TRBD2 (6 bases). V was shortened by 4 bases and J by 0 bases, with 13 bases between the two germline ends. The CDR3 consists of 15 residues. Germline loops: CDR1 GTSNPN, CDR2 SVGIG (reference sequence). The CDR3: CAWTWDGSSYNEQFF. CDR3 nucleotides: TGTGCCTGGACCTGGGACGGGAGCTCCTACAATGAGCAGTTCTTC. The variable domain in full, completed from reference TRBV30 and TRBJ2-1, reads SQTIHQWPATLVQPVGSPLSLECTVEGTSNPNLYWYRQAAGRGLQLLFYSVGIGQISSEVPQNLSASRPQDRQFILSSKKLLLSDSGFYLCAWTWDGSSYNEQFFGPGTRLTVL.